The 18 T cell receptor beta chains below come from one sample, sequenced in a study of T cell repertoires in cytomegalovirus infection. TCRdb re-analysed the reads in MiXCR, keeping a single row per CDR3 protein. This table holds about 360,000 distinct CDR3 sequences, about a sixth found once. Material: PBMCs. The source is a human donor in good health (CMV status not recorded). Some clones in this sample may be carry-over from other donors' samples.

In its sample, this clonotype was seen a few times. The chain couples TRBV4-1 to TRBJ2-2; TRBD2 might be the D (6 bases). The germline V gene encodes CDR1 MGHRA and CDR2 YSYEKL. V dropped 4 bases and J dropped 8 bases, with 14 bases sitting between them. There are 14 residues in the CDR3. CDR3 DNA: TGCGCCAGCAGCCGGGGGGATTCCTTGGGGGAGCTGTTTTTT. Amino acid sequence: CASSRGDSLGELFF.

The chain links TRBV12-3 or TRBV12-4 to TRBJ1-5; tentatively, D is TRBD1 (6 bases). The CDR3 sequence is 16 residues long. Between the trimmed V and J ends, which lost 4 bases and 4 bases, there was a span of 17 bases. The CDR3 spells CASSSTTGYVNQPQHF. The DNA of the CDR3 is TGTGCCAGCAGTTCGACTACAGGGTACGTAAATCAGCCCCAGCATTTT.

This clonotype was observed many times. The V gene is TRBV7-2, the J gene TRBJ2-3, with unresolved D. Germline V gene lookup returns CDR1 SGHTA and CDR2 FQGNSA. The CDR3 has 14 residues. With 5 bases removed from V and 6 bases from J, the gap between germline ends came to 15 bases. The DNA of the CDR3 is TGTGCCAGCAGCCCTAGGGCCTCCGCGGATACGCAGTATTTT. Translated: CASSPRASADTQYF.

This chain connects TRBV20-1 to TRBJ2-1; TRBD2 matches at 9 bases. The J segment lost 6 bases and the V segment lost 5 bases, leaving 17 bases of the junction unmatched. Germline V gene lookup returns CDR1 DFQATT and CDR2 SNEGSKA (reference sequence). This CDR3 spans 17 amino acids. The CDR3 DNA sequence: TGCAGTGCTTTTCAGATCCATAGCGGGGGACCCTCCAATGAGCAGTTCTTC. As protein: CSAFQIHSGGPSNEQFF.

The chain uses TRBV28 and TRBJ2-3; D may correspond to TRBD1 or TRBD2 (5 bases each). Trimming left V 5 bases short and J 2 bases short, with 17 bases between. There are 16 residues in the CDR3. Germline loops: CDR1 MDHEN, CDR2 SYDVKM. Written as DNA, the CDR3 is TGTGCCAGCAGTCTCGGGGCAGTCACGGACACAGATACGCAGTATTTT. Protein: CASSLGAVTDTDTQYF.

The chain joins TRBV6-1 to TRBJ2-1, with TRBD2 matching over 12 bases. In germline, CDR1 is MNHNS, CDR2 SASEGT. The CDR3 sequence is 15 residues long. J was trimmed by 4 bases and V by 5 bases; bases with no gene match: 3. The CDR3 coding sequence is TGTGCCAGCAGTCGGACTAGCGGGGTTTACAATGAGCAGTTCTTC. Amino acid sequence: CASSRTSGVYNEQFF.

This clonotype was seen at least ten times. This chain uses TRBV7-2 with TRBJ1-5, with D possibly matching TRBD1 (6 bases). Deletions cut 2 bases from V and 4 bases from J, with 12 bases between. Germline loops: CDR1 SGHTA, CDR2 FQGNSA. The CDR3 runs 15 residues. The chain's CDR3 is CASSLSQGLNQPQHF. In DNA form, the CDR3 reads TGTGCCAGCAGCTTATCCCAGGGGTTGAATCAGCCCCAGCATTTT. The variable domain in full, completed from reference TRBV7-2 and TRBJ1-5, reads GAGVSQSPSNKVTEKGKDVELRCDPISGHTALYWYRQSLGQGLEFLIYFQGNSAPDKSGLPSDRFSAERTGGSVSTLTIQRTQQEDSAVYLCASSLSQGLNQPQHFGDGTRLSIL.

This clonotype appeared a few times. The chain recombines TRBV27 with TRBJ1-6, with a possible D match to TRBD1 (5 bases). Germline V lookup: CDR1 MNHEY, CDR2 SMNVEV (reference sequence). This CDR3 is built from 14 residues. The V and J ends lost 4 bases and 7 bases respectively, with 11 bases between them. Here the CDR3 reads CASSSGPGNSPLHF. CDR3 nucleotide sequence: TGTGCCAGCAGTTCGGGACCGGGAAATTCACCCCTCCACTTT.

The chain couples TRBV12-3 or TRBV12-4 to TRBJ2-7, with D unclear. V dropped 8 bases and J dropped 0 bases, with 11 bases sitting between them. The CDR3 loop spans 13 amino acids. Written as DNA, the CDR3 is TGTGCCAGCGCCCCGGGCAGCTCCTACGAGCAGTACTTC. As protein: CASAPGSSYEQYF.

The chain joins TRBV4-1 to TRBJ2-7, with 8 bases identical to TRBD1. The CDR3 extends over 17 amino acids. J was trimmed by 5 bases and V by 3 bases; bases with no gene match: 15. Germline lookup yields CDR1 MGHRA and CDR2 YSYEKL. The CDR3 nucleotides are TGCGCCAGCAGCCACCCTTACGTGGCAGGGGGCTATCACGAGCAGTACTTC. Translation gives CASSHPYVAGGYHEQYF.

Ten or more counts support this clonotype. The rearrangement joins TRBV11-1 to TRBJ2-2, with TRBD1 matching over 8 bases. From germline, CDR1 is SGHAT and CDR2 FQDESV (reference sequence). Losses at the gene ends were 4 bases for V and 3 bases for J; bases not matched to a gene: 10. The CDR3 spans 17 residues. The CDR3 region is CASSSGVGQGDTGELFF. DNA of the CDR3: TGTGCCAGCAGCTCTGGAGTTGGACAGGGTGACACCGGGGAGCTGTTTTTT.

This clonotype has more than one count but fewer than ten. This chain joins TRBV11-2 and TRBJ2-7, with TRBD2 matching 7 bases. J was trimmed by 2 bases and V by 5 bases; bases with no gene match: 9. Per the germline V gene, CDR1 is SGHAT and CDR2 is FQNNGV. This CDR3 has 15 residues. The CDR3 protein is CASSPRTGTTYEQYF. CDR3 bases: TGTGCCAGCAGCCCAAGGACCGGGACTACCTACGAGCAGTACTTC.

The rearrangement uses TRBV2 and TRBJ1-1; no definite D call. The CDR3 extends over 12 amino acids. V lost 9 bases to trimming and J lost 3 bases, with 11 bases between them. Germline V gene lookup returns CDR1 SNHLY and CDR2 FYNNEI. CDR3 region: CASNKLHTEAFF. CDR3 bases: TGTGCCAGTAATAAACTTCACACTGAAGCTTTCTTT.

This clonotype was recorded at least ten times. Written as DNA, the CDR3 is TGTGCCAGCAGCTTCTCGCCGACAACTAATGAAAAACTGTTTTTT. This sequence encodes CASSFSPTTNEKLFF. The chain couples TRBV7-2 to TRBJ1-4; D ambiguous. Per the germline V gene, CDR1 is SGHTA and CDR2 is FQGNSA. CDR3 length: 15 residues. V was cut by 3 bases and J by 0 bases, with 8 bases left in between. The variable domain in full, completed from reference TRBV7-2 and TRBJ1-4, reads GAGVSQSPSNKVTEKGKDVELRCDPISGHTALYWYRQSLGQGLEFLIYFQGNSAPDKSGLPSDRFSAERTGGSVSTLTIQRTQQEDSAVYLCASSFSPTTNEKLFFGSGTQLSVL.

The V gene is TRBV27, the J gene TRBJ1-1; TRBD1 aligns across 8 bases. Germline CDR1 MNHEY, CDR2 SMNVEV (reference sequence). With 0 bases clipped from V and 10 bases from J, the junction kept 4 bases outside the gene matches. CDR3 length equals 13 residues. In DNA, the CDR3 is TGTGCCAGCAGTTTATCCGGGACAGGCGGAGCTTTCTTT. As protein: CASSLSGTGGAFF.

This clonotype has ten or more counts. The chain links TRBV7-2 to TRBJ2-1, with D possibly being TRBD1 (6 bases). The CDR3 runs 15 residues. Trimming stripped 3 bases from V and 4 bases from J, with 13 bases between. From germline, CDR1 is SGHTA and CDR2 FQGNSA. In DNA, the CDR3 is TGTGCCAGCAGCTTCAACCCTGGACAGTACAATGAGCAGTTCTTC. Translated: CASSFNPGQYNEQFF. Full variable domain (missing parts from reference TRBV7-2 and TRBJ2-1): GAGVSQSPSNKVTEKGKDVELRCDPISGHTALYWYRQSLGQGLEFLIYFQGNSAPDKSGLPSDRFSAERTGGSVSTLTIQRTQQEDSAVYLCASSFNPGQYNEQFFGPGTRLTVL.

The CDR3 protein is CAISESGFTEAFF. As DNA, the CDR3 is TGTGCCATCAGTGAGTCAGGGTTCACTGAAGCTTTCTTT. The chain couples TRBV10-3 to TRBJ1-1; D not certain. The length of the CDR3 is 13 residues. Germline V gene data show CDR1 as ENHRY and CDR2 as SYGVKD. Trimming shortened V by 0 bases and J by 4 bases, and 6 bases separated the two germline ends.

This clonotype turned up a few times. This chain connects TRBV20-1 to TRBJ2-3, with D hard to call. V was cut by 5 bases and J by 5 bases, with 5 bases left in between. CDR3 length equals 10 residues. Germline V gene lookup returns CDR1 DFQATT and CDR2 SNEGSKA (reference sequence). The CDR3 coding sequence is TGCAGTGCTGGGCTAGATACGCAGTATTTT. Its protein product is CSAGLDTQYF.